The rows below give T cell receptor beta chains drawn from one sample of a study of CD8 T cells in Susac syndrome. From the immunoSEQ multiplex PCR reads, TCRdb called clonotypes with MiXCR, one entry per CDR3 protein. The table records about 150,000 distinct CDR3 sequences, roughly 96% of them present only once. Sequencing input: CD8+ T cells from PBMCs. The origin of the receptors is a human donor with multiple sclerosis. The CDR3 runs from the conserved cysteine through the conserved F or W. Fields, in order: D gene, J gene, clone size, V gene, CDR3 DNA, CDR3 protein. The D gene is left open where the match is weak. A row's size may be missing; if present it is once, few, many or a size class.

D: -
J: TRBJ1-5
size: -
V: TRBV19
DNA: TGTGCCAGTACAGACAGCATTAATCAGCCCCAGCATTTT
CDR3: CASTDSINQPQHF

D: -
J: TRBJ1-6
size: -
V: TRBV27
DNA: TGTGCCAGCAGTTTTAGGCAGGGTGATTCACCCCTCCACTTT
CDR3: CASSFRQGDSPLHF

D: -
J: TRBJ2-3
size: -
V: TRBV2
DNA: TGTGCCAGCATCTCGGCCAATACGCAGTATTTT
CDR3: CASISANTQYF

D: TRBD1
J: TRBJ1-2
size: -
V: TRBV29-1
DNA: TGCATGGCCAGCCCGGGACAGGGGAATCATGGCTACACCTTC
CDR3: CMASPGQGNHGYTF

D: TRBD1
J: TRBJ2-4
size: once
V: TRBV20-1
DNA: TGCAGTGCCCCCGGACAGGGCAAAAACATTCAGTACTTC
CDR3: CSAPGQGKNIQYF

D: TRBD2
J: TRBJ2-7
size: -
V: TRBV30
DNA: TGTGCCTGGAGTGTAGGTCTAGCGGGGGGCTACGAGCAGTACTTC
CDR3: CAWSVGLAGGYEQYF

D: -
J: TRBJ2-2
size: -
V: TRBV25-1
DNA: TGTGCCAGCAGTGAGATCGGGGGCACCGGGGAGCTGTTTTTT
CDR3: CASSEIGGTGELFF

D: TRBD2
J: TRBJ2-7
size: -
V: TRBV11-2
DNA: TGTGCCAGCAGCTTAAGGCAACTAGCGGCCTACGAGCAGTACTTC
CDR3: CASSLRQLAAYEQYF

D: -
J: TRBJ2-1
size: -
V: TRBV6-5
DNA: TGTGCCAGCAGTTACTCAGGGTATGAGCAGTTCTTC
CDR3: CASSYSGYEQFF

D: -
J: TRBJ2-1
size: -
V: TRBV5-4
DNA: TGTGCCAGCAGCTTGCCACACAATGAGCAGTTCTTC
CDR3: CASSLPHNEQFF

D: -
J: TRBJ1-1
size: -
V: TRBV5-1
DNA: TGCGCCAGCAGCCTAGACGGTGACACTGAAGCTTTCTTT
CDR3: CASSLDGDTEAFF

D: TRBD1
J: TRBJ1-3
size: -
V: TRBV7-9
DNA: TGTGGAGGGGACAGTTATGTCCCTAGCTCTGGAAACACCATATATTTT
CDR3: CGGDSYVPSSGNTIYF

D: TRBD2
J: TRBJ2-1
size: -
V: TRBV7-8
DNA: TGTGCCAGCAGCTACCCCCCCGGAGCGGGGAATGAGCAGTTCTTC
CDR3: CASSYPPGAGNEQFF

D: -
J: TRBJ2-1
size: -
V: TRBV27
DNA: TGTGCCAGCAGTTTTTGGGGGAATGAGCAGTTCTTC
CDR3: CASSFWGNEQFF

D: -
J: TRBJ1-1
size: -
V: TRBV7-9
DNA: TGTGCCAGCAGCGTATTACGGCTGAACACTGAAGCTTTCTTT
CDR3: CASSVLRLNTEAFF

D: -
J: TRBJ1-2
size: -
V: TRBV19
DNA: TGTGCCAGTTCCCCCCTGGGGCAGACCGACCATGGCTACACCTTC
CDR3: CASSPLGQTDHGYTF

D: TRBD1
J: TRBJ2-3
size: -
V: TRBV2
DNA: TGTGCCAGCAGCGAGGACAGGGGGCCCACAGATACGCAGTATTTT
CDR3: CASSEDRGPTDTQYF

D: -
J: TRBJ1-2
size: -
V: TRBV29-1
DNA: TGCAGCGTTGAAAGACCCACTAACTATGGCTACACCTTC
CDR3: CSVERPTNYGYTF

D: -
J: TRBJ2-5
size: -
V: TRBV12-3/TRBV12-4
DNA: TGTGCCAGCAGTTTAGCGACTGCCCAAGAGACCCAGTACTTC
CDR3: CASSLATAQETQYF

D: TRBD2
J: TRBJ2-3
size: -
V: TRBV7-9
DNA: TGTGCCAGCAGCTTGGAGAAGCGGGGGCCTTCAGATACGCAGTATTTT
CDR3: CASSLEKRGPSDTQYF

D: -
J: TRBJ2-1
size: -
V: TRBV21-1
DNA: TGTGCCAGCAGCAAAGATCCTGGAGGGGCTAAGGAGTTCTTC
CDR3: CASSKDPGGAKEFF

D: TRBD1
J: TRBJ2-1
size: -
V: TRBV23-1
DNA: TGCGCCAGCCGACAGGGCAGGGACGATGAGCAGTTCTTC
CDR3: CASRQGRDDEQFF

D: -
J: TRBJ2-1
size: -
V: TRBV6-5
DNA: TGTGCCAGCAGTTACCGGGACCGGAGCTCCTACAATGAGCAGTTCTTC
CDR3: CASSYRDRSSYNEQFF

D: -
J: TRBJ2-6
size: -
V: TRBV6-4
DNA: TGTGCCAGCAGTGACAACTCTGGGGCCAACGTCCTGACTTTC
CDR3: CASSDNSGANVLTF

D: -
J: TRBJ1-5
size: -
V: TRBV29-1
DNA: TGCAGCGGACTGATTCAGAATCAGCCCCAGCATTTT
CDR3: CSGLIQNQPQHF